This TCR beta chain was sequenced for a study of blood T cell repertoires in COVID-19. Looking at the study overall: Sample material is recorded as cDNA or gDNA derived from T cells, B-cell-depleted T cells, or PBMCs.

The V and J ends lost 2 bases and 5 bases, in that order; junction bases with no gene match: 13. Germline V gene lookup returns CDR1 LGHDT and CDR2 YNNKEL (reference sequence). The CDR3 covers 17 residues. Patients at the Seattle site were enrolled during active infection and followed longitudinally. How the authors handled the data: Estimation of nucleated cell counts was performed using reference gene primer amplification. Some clones are missing from TCRdb's copy, which holds only in-frame ones; the method was immunoSEQ multiplex PCR. That table supplies the V and J calls and clone size; D and trimming were determined from the DNA. The sample lists over 450,000 clones, roughly 91% occurring once.

The specimen was peripheral blood. The sequence was collected from a woman aged 45-65 years with COVID-19, enrolled during active disease. The chain employs TRBV3-1 (or the pseudogene TRBV3-2) and TRBJ2-5; 8 bases are a match to TRBD2. DNA of the CDR3: TGTGCCAGCAGCCAACGTATCCCCGGGGGGGCGGTCGAGACCCAGTACTTC. Protein product: CASSQRIPGGAVETQYF.